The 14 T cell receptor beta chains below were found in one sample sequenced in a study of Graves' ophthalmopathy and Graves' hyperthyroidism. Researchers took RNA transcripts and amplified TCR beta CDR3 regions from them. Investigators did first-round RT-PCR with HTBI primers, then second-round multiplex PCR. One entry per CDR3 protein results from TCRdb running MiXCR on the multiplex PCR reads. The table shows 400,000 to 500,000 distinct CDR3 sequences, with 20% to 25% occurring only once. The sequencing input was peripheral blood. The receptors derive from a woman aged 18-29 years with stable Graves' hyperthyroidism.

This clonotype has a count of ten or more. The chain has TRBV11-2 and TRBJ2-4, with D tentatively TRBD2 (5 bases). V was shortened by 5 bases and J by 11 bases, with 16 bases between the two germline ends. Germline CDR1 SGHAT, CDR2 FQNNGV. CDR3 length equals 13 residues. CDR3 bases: TGTGCCAGCAGCCGTGAGGGAGTGGAGGTTCAGTACTTC. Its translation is CASSREGVEVQYF.

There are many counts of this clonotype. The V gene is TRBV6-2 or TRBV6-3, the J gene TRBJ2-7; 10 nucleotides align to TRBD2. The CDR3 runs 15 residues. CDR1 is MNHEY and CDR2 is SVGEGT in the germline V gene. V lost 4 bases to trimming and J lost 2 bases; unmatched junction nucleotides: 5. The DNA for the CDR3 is TGTGCCAGCAGTTCCCTAGCGGGAGAGGCCTACGAGCAGTACTTC. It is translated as CASSSLAGEAYEQYF.

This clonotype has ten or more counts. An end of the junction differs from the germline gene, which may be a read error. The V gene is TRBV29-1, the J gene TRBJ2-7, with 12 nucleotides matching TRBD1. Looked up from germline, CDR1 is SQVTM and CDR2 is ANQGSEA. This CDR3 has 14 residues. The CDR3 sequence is CSVGGTGGSNEQYF. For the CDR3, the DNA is TGCAGCGTTGGTGGGACAGGGGGCTCCAACGAGCAGTACTTC.

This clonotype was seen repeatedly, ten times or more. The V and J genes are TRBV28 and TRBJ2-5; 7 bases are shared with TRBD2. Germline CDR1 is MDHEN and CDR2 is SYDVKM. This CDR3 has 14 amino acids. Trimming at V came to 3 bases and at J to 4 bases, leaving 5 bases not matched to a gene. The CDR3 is CASSFGRGAETQYF. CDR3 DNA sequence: TGTGCCAGCAGTTTTGGGAGGGGTGCAGAGACCCAGTACTTC.

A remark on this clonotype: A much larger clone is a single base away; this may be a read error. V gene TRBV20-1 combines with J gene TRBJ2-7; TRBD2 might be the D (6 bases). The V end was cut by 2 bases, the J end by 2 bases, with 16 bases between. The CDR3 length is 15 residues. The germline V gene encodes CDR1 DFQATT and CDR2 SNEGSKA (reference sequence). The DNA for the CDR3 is TGCAGTGCTAGACCCCGGGGACTTCTAACCTACGAGCAGTACGTC. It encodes CSARPRGLLTYEQYV.

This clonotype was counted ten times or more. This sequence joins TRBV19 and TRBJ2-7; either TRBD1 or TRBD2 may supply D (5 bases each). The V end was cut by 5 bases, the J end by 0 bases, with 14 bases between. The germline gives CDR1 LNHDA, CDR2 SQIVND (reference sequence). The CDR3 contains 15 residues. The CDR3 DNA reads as TGTGCCAGTAGTTTAACGGGACGGAACTCCTACGAGCAGTACTTC. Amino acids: CASSLTGRNSYEQYF.

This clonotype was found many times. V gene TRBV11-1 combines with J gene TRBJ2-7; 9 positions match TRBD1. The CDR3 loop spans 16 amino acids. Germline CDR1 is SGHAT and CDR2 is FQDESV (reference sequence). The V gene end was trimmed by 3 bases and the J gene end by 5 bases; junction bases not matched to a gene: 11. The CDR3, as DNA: TGTGCCAGCAGCTTGACCATGACAGGGGGGCATGACGAGCAGTACTTC. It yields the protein CASSLTMTGGHDEQYF.

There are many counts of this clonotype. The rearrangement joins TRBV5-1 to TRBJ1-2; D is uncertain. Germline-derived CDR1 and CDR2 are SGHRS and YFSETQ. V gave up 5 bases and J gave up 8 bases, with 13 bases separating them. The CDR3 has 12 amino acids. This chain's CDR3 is CASSQEKEGYTF. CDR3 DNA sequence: TGCGCCAGCAGTCAGGAAAAGGAAGGCTACACCTTC.

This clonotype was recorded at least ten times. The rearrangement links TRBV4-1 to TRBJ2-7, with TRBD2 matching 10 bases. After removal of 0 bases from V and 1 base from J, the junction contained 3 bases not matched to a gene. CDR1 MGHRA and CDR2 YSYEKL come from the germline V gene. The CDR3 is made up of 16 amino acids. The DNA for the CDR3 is TGCGCCAGCAGCCAAGAGCTAGCGGGAGTGTCCTACGAGCAGTACTTC. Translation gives CASSQELAGVSYEQYF.

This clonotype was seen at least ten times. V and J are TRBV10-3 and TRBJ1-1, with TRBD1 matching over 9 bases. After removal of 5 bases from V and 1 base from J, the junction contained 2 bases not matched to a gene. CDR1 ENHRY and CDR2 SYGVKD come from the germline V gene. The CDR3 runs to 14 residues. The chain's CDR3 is CAISTGGTNTEAFF. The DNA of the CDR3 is TGTGCCATCAGTACAGGGGGCACGAACACTGAAGCTTTCTTT.

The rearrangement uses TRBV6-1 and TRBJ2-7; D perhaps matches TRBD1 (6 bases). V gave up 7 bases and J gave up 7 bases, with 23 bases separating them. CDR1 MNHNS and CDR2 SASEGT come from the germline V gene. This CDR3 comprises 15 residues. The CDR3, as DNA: TGTGCCAGCACCCAGACAGGAGGTGGTCTGGGAGAGCAGTACTTC. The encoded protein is CASTQTGGGLGEQYF.

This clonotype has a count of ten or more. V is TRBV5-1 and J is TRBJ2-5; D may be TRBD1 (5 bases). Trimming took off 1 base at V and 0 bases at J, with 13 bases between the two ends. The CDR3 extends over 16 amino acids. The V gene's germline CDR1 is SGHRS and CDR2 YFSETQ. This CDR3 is CASSLYRTSNQETQYF. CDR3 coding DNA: TGCGCCAGCAGCTTGTACCGGACATCAAACCAAGAGACCCAGTACTTC.

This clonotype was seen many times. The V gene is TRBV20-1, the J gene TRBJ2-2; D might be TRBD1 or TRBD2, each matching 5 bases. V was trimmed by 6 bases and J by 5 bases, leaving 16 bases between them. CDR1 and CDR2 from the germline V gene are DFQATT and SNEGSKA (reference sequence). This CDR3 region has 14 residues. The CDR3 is CSADSGTRTGELFF. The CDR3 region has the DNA TGCAGTGCGGACTCCGGGACGAGGACCGGGGAGCTGTTTTTT.

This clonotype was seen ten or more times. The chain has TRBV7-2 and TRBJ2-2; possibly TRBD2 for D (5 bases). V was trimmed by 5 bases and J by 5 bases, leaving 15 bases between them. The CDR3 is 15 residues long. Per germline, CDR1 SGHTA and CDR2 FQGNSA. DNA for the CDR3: TGTGCCAGCAGCGCCGGGAATCGGGTTACCGGGGAGCTGTTTTTT. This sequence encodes CASSAGNRVTGELFF.